The sequence of this TCR beta chain was determined in a study of T cells expressing NK-cell markers. TCRdb reworked the 5' RACE reads into one entry per CDR3 protein, no DNA. In all, the sample yields about 410,000 distinct CDR3 sequences. Germline CDR1 SGHDN, CDR2 FVKESK. CDR3 length equals 14 residues. The chain links TRBV14 to TRBJ2-1; checking the TCRdb D call of TRBD1 is not possible without DNA. Specimen: blood T cells: a sorted CD56 or NKG2C T cell subset, CD4+ or CD8+ T cells, or bulk PBMC T cells (not recorded which). The TCR was taken from a woman aged 45-60 years in good health. The CDR3 loop reads CASSQENRRDEQFF.